These 9 T cell receptor beta chains originate from one sample sequenced in a study of T cells in Graves' hyperthyroidism and ophthalmopathy. The source material, RNA transcripts, was used to amplify TCR beta CDR3 regions. An initial round of RT-PCR targeting the TCR CDR3 relied on the HTBI primer set. TCRdb redid the calling of the multiplex PCR reads with MiXCR, one entry per CDR3 protein. The table lists some 600,000 distinct CDR3 sequences, roughly 13% of them singletons. The source material was blood. Receptors originate from a woman aged 30 to 39 with Graves' hyperthyroidism that later progressed to Graves' ophthalmopathy.

The genes are TRBV20-1 and TRBJ2-3, with D uncertain. The germline V gene encodes CDR1 DFQATT and CDR2 SNEGSKA (reference sequence). Trimming took 0 bases from V and 4 from J, leaving 8 bases between them. The CDR3 loop spans 13 amino acids. The CDR3 nucleotides are TGCAGTGCTAGAGAACCCTCCCCAGATACGCAGTATTTT. Translating it yields CSAREPSPDTQYF.

This clonotype was seen repeatedly, ten times or more. The rearrangement links TRBV19 to TRBJ1-3; D call uncertain. The CDR3 has 17 amino acids. Trimming left V 10 bases short and J 0 bases short, with 22 bases between. Germline CDR1 and CDR2: LNHDA and SQIVND (reference sequence). The DNA for the CDR3 is TGTGCCACTCACCCCCCATTGGGCAGCAGCTCTGGAAACACCATATATTTT. Its translation is CATHPPLGSSSGNTIYF.

This sequence joins TRBV11-2 and TRBJ1-1, with 8 bases fitting TRBD1. Trimming took 5 bases from V and 5 from J; bases not matched to a gene: 7. The CDR3 totals 14 residues. Germline CDR1 SGHAT, CDR2 FQNNGV. CDR3 in amino acids: CASSLLTGVTEAFF. Here the CDR3 DNA reads TGTGCCAGCAGCCTCTTGACAGGGGTTACTGAAGCTTTCTTT.

This clonotype was found many times. The V gene is TRBV6-1, the J gene TRBJ1-4; possibly TRBD1 for D (6 bases). This CDR3 has 16 residues. The V gene's germline CDR1 is MNHNS and CDR2 SASEGT. The V and J ends lost 5 bases and 7 bases respectively, with 20 bases between them. CDR3 in amino acids: CASSFTPRGGGEKLFF. As DNA, the CDR3 is TGTGCCAGCAGTTTCACCCCGAGGGGGGGCGGTGAAAAACTGTTTTTT.

The rearrangement joins TRBV29-1 to TRBJ2-7; TRBD1 aligns across 9 bases. Per germline, CDR1 SQVTM and CDR2 ANQGSEA. This CDR3 is built from 15 residues. The V gene end was trimmed by 5 bases and the J gene end by 5 bases; junction bases not matched to a gene: 13. CDR3 loop: CSVSSSGQGRNEQYF. CDR3 nucleotides: TGCAGCGTTTCCAGCTCGGGACAGGGAAGAAACGAGCAGTACTTC.

This clonotype was observed many times. This chain connects TRBV9 to TRBJ2-3; TRBD2 is a possible D gene (6 bases). V shed 0 bases and J shed 6 bases, with 14 bases lying between them. Germline CDR1 reads SGDLS; CDR2 reads YYNGEE. The CDR3 covers 15 residues. The CDR3 nucleotides are TGTGCCAGCAGCGTAGGCGGAACCGGAGGGGATACGCAGTATTTT. Translating gives CASSVGGTGGDTQYF.

The V gene is TRBV9, the J gene TRBJ2-1; 11 bases match TRBD2. The CDR3 runs to 15 residues. CDR1 is SGDLS and CDR2 is YYNGEE in the germline V gene. Germline trimming cut 5 bases from V and 7 bases from J; bases unmatched to any gene: 8. CDR3: CASSETSGSQNEQFF. The CDR3 DNA reads as TGTGCCAGCAGTGAAACTAGCGGGAGCCAGAATGAGCAGTTCTTC.

The rearrangement uses TRBV3-1 and TRBJ2-3, with TRBD2 matching 12 bases. The germline CDR1 and CDR2 sequences are LGHDT and YNNKEL (reference sequence). This CDR3 is 16 amino acids long. Trimming cost V 3 bases and J 3 bases; bases outside gene matches: 4. Here the CDR3 DNA reads TGTGCCAGCAGCCACCGACTAGCGGGAGTGACAGATACGCAGTATTTT. Translation gives CASSHRLAGVTDTQYF.

Regarding this clonotype: One end of the junction is discordant with germline, which a read error may explain. The chain employs TRBV6-1 and TRBJ1-1, with D unclear. The CDR3 has 12 residues. The germline gives CDR1 MNHNS, CDR2 SASEGT. CDR3 loop: CASRLGYGESFF. CDR3 sequence (DNA): TGTGCCAGCAGGCTAGGATATGGTGAATCTTTCTTT.